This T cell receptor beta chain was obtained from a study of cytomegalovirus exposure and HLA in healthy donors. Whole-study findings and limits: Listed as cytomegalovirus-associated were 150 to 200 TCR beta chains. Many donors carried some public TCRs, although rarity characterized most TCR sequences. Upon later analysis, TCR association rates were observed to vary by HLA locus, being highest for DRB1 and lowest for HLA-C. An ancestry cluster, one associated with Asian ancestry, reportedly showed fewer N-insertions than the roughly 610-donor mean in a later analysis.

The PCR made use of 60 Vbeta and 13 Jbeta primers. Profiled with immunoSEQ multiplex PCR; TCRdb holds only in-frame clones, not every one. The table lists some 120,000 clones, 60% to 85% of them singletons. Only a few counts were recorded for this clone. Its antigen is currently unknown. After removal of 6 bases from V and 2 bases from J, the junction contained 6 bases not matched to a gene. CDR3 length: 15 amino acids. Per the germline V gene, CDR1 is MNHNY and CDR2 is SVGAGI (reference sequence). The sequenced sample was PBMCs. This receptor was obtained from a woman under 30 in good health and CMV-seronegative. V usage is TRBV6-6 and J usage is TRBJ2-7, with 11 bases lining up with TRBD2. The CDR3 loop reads CASSSTSGDTYEQYF. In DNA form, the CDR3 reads TGTGCCAGCAGCTCGACTAGCGGGGACACCTACGAGCAGTACTTC.